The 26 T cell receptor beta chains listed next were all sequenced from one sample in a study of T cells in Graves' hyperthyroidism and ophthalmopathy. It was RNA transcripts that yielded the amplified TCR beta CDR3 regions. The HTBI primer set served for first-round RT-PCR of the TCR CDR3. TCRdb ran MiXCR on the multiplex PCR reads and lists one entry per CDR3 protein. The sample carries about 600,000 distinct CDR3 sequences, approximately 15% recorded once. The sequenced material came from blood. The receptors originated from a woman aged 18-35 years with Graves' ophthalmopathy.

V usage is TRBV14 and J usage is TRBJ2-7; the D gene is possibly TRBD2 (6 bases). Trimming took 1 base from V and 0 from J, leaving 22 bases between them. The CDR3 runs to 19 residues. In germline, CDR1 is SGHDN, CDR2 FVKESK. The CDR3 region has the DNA TGTGCCAGCAGCCAAGTACATAGACTAGACCCTCGAATCTCCTACGAGCAGTACTTC. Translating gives CASSQVHRLDPRISYEQYF.

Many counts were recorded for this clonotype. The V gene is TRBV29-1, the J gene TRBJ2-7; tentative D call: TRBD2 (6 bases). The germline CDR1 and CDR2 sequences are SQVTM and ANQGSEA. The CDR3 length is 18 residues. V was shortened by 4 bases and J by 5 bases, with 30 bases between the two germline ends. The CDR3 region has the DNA TGCAGCGTTGTGGGGTTGTATGGGGGGACGGACCCCGCGGACGAGCAGTACTTC. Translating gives CSVVGLYGGTDPADEQYF.

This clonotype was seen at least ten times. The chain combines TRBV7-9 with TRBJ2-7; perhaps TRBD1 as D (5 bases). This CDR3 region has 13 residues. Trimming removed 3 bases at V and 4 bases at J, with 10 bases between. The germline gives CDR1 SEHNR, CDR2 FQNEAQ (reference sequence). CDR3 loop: CASSFKGRYEQYF. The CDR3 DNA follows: TGTGCCAGCAGCTTCAAGGGGCGGTACGAGCAGTACTTC.

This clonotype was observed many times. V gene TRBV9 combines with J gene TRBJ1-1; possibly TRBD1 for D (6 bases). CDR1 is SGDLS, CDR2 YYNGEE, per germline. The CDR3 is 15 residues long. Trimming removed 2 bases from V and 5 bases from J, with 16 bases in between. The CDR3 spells CASSVYRVGHTEAFF. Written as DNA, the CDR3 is TGTGCCAGCAGCGTTTACAGGGTGGGTCATACTGAAGCTTTCTTT. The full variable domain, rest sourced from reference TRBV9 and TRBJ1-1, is DSGVTQTPKHLITATGQRVTLRCSPRSGDLSVYWYQQSLDQGLQFLIQYYNGEERAKGNILERFSAQQFPDLHSELNLSSLELGDSALYFCASSVYRVGHTEAFFGQGTRLTVV.

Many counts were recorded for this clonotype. The chain's CDR3 is CASSQVGRPSTDTQYF. DNA for the CDR3: TGTGCCAGCAGCCAAGTGGGGCGCCCTAGCACAGATACGCAGTATTTT. The rearrangement joins TRBV3-1 to TRBJ2-3; D is perhaps TRBD1 (5 bases). Germline lookup yields CDR1 LGHDT and CDR2 YNNKEL (reference sequence). CDR3 length: 16 amino acids. Trimming removed 1 base at V and 0 bases at J, with 11 bases between.

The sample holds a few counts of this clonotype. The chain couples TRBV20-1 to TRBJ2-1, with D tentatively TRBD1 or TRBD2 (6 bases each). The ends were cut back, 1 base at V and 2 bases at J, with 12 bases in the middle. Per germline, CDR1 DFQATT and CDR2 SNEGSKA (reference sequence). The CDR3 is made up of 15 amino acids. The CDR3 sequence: CSARVVGGTYNEQFF. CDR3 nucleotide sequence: TGCAGTGCTAGAGTAGTGGGGGGCACCTACAATGAGCAGTTCTTC.

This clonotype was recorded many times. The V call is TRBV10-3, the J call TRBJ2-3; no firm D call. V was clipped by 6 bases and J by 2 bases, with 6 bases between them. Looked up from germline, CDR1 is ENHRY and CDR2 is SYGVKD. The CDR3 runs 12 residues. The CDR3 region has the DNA TGTGCCATCAGCCACAACACAGATACGCAGTATTTT. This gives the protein CAISHNTDTQYF.

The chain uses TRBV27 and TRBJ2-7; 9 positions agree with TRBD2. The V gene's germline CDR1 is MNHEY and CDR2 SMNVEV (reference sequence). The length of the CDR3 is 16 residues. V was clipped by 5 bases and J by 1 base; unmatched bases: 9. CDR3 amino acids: CASSPSAGGLSYEQYF. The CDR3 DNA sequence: TGTGCCAGCAGTCCTTCAGCGGGGGGTCTTTCCTACGAGCAGTACTTC.

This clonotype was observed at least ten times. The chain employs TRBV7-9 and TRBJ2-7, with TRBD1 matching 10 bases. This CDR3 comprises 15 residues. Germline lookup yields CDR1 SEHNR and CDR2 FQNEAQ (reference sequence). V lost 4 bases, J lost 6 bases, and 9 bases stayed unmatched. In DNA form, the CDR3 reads TGTGCCAGCAGCTCCCCGACAGGGGGCAGAGTCGAGCAGTACTTC. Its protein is CASSSPTGGRVEQYF.

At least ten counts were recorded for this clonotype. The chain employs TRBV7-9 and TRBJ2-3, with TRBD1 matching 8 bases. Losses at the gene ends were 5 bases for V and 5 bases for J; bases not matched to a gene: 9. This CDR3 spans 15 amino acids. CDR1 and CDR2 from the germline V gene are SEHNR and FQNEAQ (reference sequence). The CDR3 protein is CASSPRTGGLDTQYF. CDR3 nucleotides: TGTGCCAGCAGCCCCCGCACAGGGGGGTTAGATACGCAGTATTTT.

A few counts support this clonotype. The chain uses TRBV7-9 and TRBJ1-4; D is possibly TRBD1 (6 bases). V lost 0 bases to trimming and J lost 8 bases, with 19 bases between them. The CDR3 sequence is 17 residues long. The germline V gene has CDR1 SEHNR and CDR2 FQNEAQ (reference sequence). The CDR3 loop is CASSLALGGAGREKLFF. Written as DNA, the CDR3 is TGTGCCAGCAGCTTAGCGCTCGGGGGCGCGGGGAGAGAAAAACTGTTTTTT.

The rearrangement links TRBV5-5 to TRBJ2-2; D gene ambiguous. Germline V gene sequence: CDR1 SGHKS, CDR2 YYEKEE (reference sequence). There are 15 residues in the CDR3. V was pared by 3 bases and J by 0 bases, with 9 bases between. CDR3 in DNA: TGTGCCAGCAGCTCGACGGTAGCGAACACCGGGGAGCTGTTTTTT. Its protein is CASSSTVANTGELFF.

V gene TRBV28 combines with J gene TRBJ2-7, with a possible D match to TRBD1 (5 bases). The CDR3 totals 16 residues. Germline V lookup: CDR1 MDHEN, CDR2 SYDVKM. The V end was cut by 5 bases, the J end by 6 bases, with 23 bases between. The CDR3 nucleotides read TGTGCCAGCAGTGACCCCCAGTGGGGCTACGGTGGCGAGCAGTACTTC. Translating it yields CASSDPQWGYGGEQYF.

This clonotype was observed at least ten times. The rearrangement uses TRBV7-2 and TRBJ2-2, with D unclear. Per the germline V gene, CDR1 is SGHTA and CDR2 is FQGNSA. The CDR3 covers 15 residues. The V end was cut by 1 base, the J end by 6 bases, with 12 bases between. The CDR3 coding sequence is TGTGCCAGCAGCTTAGTCGGTGCTGCACCCGGGGAGCTGTTTTTT. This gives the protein CASSLVGAAPGELFF.

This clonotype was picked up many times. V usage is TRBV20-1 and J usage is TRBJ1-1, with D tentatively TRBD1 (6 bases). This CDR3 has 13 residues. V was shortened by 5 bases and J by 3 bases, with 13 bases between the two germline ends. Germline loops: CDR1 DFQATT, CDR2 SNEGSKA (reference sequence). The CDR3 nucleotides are TGCAGTGCTCCGGAACAGGGAGACACTGAAGCTTTCTTT. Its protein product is CSAPEQGDTEAFF.

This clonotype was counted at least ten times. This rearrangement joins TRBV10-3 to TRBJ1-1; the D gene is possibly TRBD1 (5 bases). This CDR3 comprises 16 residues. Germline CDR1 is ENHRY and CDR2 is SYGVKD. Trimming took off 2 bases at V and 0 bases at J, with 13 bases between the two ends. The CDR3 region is CAISERDGRLNTEAFF. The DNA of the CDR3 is TGTGCCATCAGTGAGCGGGACGGGAGACTGAACACTGAAGCTTTCTTT.

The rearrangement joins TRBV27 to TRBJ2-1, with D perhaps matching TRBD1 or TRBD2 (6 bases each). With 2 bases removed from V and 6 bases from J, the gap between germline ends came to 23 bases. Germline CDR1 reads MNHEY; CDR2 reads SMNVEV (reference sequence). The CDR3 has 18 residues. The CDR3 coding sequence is TGTGCCAGCAGTTTAAGGGGGGCAGGGGATTTTAGGGGCAATGAGCAGTTCTTC. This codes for CASSLRGAGDFRGNEQFF.

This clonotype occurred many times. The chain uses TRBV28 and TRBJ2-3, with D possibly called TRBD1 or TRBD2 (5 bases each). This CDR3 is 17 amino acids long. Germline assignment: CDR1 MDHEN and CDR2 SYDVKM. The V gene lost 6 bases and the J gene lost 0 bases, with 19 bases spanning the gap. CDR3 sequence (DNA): TGTGCCAGCAGAACCCCCCGGGACGGACGAAGCACAGATACGCAGTATTTT. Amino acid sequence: CASRTPRDGRSTDTQYF.

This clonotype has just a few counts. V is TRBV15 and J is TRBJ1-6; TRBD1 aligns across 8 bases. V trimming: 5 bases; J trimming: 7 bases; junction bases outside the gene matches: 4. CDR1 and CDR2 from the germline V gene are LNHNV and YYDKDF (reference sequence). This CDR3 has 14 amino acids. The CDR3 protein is CATSARTGNSPLHF. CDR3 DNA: TGTGCCACCAGCGCCCGGACAGGGAATTCACCCCTCCACTTT.

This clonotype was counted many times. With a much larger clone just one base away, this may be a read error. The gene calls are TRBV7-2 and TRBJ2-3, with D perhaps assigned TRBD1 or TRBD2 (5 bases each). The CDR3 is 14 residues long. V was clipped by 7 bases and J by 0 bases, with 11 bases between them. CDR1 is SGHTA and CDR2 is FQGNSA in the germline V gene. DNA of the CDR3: TGTGCCAGCAACCCGGGACGAAGCACAGATACGCAGTATTTT. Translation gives CASNPGRSTDTQYF.

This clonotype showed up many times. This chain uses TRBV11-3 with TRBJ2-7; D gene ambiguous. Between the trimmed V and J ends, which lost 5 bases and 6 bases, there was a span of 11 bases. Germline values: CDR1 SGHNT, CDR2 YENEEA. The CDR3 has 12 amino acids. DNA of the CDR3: TGTGCCAGCAGCCAGCCAGAAGGCGAGCAGTACTTC. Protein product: CASSQPEGEQYF.

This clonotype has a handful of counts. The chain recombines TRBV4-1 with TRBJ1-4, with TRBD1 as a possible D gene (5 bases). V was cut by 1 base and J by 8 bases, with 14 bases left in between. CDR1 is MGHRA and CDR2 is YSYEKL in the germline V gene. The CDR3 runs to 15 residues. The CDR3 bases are TGCGCCAGCAGCCAAGGGGCGCAGGGAGCCGAAAAACTGTTTTTT. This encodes CASSQGAQGAEKLFF.

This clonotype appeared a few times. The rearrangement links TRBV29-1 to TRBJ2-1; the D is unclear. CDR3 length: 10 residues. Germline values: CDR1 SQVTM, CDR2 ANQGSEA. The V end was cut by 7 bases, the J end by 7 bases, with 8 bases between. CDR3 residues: CSASRNEQFF. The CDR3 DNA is TGCAGCGCCAGTAGGAATGAGCAGTTCTTC.

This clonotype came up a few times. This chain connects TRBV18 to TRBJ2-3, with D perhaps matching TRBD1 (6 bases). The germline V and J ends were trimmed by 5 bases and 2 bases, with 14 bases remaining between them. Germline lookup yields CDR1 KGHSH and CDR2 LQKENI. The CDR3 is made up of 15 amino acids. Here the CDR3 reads CASSATGLVTDTQYF. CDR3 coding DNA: TGTGCCAGCTCAGCGACAGGTTTAGTCACAGATACGCAGTATTTT.

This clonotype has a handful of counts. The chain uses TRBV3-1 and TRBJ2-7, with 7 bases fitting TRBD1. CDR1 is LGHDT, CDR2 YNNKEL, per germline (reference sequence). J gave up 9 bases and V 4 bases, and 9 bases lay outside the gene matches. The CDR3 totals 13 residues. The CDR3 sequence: CASSLAGDRGQYF. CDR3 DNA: TGTGCCAGCAGCCTCGCCGGGGACAGAGGGCAGTACTTC.

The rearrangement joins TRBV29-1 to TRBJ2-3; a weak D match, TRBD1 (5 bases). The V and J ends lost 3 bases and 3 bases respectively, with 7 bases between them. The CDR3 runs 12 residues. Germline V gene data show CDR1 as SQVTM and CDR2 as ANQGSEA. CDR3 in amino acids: CSVEAGTDTQYF. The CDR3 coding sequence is TGCAGCGTTGAGGCAGGGACAGATACGCAGTATTTT.